One sample yielded the 3 T cell receptor beta chains listed below, sequenced in a study of metastatic and nonmetastatic thyroid tumors. TCRdb re-clonotyped the PCR reads via MiXCR. Of fewer than 35,000 clones in the sample, about 18% were seen once. Thyroid surgery was preceded by no treatment in any patient. The sequenced sample consisted of blood. Every receptor here comes from a female donor with papillary thyroid cancer or a benign thyroid nodule (not recorded which). Some clones in this sample may be carry-over from other donors' samples.

This clone was observed at least ten times. The CDR3 sequence: CASSPQGVNTEAFF. As DNA, the CDR3 is TGCGCCAGCAGCCCTCAGGGCGTGAACACTGAAGCTTTCTTT. The chain carries TRBV5-1 and TRBJ1-1, with a possible D match to TRBD1 (5 bases). Germline CDR1 is SGHRS and CDR2 is YFSETQ. Deletions cut 4 bases from V and 0 bases from J, with 10 bases between. This CDR3 comprises 14 residues.

The chain couples TRBV24-1 to TRBJ2-7, with TRBD1 matching over 9 bases. Germline CDR1 reads KGHDR; CDR2 reads SFDVKD. With 4 bases clipped from V and 4 bases from J, the junction kept 13 bases outside the gene matches. CDR3 length: 17 residues. CDR3 DNA sequence: TGTGCCACCAGTGACTTTGTTCCTAGACAGGGGGGATACGAGCAGTACTTC. Translated, it gives CATSDFVPRQGGYEQYF.

This clone was seen many times. The chain couples TRBV2 to TRBJ2-7, with 7 bases matching TRBD2. V shed 3 bases and J 3 bases; nucleotides not matched to a gene: 11. The CDR3 is made up of 16 amino acids. Germline V gene lookup returns CDR1 SNHLY and CDR2 FYNNEI. CDR3 DNA: TGTGCCAGCAGTGACCCACTCGGACTAGGGCTCTACGAGCAGTACTTC. It specifies CASSDPLGLGLYEQYF.